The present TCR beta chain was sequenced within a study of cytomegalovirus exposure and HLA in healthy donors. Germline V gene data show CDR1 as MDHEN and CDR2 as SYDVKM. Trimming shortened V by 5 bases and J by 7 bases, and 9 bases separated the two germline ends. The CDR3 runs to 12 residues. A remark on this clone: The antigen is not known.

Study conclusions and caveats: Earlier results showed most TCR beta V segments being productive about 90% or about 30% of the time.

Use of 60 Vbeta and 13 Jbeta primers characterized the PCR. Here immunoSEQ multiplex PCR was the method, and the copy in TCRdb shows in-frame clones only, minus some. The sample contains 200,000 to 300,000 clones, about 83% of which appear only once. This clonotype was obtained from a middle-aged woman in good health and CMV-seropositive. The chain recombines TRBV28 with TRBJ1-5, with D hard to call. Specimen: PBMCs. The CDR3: CASSPLLQPQHF. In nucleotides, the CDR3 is TGTGCCAGCAGTCCCCTATTGCAGCCCCAGCATTTT.